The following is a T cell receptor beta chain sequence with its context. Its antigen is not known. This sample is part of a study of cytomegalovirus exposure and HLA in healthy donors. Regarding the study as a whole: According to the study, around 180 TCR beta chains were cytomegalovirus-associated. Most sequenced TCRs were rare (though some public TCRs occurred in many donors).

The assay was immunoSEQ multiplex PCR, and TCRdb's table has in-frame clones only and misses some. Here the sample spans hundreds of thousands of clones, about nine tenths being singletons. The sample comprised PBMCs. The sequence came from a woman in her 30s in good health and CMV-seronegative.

CDR3 protein: CASSLTGGPQGEQYF. The CDR3 DNA follows: TGTGCCAGCAGCCTCACGGGGGGGCCACAAGGCGAGCAGTACTTC. The chain carries TRBV7-2 and TRBJ2-7; 8 bases agree with TRBD2. This CDR3 region has 15 residues. In germline, CDR1 is SGHTA, CDR2 FQGNSA. Trimming at V came to 5 bases and at J to 6 bases, leaving 12 bases not matched to a gene.